Listed below are T cell receptor beta chains from one sample, sequenced in a study of somatic mutations in cytotoxic T cells in rheumatoid arthritis. Some clones are missing from TCRdb's copy, which holds only in-frame ones; the method was immunoSEQ multiplex PCR. The table lists 13,000 or so clones, 70% to 80% of them singletons, with under 30% in the top ten. Sequenced: CD8+ T cells sorted from blood. These receptors originate from an adult with rheumatoid arthritis. The CDR3 runs from the conserved cysteine through the conserved F or W. Each record gives: V gene, clone size, D gene, J gene, CDR3 DNA, CDR3 protein. A D gene is named only where the DNA matches it firmly. Some rows mark clone size as missing; the rest say once, few, many or name a class of expanded clone.

V: TRBV4-1; size: NA; D: NA; J: TRBJ1-2; DNA: TGCGCCAGCAGCCAAGGTCACGGGGCCTACTATGGCTACACCTTC; CDR3: CASSQGHGAYYGYTF
V: TRBV4-1; size: NA; D: NA; J: TRBJ2-3; DNA: TGCGCCAGCAGCCCCCTTGCCATAGATACGCAGTATTTT; CDR3: CASSPLAIDTQYF
V: TRBV4-2; size: NA; D: TRBD2; J: TRBJ2-1; DNA: TGTGCCAGCAGCCAACTAGCGGGGGGGCCGAGGGACAATGAGCAGTTCTTC; CDR3: CASSQLAGGPRDNEQFF
V: TRBV14; size: NA; D: TRBD1; J: TRBJ2-1; DNA: TGTGCCAGCAGCCAAGGTTGGCCGGACAGGGGCGCCTACAATGAGCAGTTCTTC; CDR3: CASSQGWPDRGAYNEQFF
V: TRBV4-1; size: NA; D: NA; J: TRBJ1-5; DNA: TGCGCCAGCAGCCAAGACGTCAGGGAGGGTCAGCCCCAGCATTTT; CDR3: CASSQDVREGQPQHF
V: TRBV5-4; size: NA; D: TRBD1; J: TRBJ2-7; DNA: TGTGCCAGCAGCCTACGTGGACAGGGGAGCGAGCAGTACTTC; CDR3: CASSLRGQGSEQYF
V: TRBV11-2; size: NA; D: NA; J: TRBJ1-2; DNA: TGTGCCAGCAGCTCCGGGCAGGCCAACTATGGCTACACCTTC; CDR3: CASSSGQANYGYTF
V: TRBV7-2; size: NA; D: NA; J: TRBJ1-1; DNA: TGTGCCAGCAGCTTAGTAGATGCGGTGAACACTGAAGCTTTCTTT; CDR3: CASSLVDAVNTEAFF
V: TRBV9; size: NA; D: NA; J: TRBJ1-3; DNA: TGTGCCAGCAGCGTAGCCCCGGACAGTGGAAACACCATATATTTT; CDR3: CASSVAPDSGNTIYF
V: TRBV6-1; size: NA; D: NA; J: TRBJ1-2; DNA: TGTGCCAGCAGTCCCCGGGTGTGGGGGAACTATGGCTACACCTTC; CDR3: CASSPRVWGNYGYTF
V: TRBV6-1; size: NA; D: TRBD2; J: TRBJ2-1; DNA: TGTGCCAGCAGTGAACAGCCAGCGGGGGACTACAATGAGCAGTTCTTC; CDR3: CASSEQPAGDYNEQFF
V: TRBV5-6; size: NA; D: NA; J: TRBJ2-7; DNA: TGTGCCAGCAGCGATTTGAGATCAGGCGTATACGAGCAGTACTTC; CDR3: CASSDLRSGVYEQYF
V: TRBV7-9; size: NA; D: NA; J: TRBJ2-3; DNA: TGTGCCAGCAGTGAATTTTCGGGGATCACAGATACGCAGTATTTT; CDR3: CASSEFSGITDTQYF
V: TRBV29-1; size: NA; D: NA; J: TRBJ1-1; DNA: TGCAGCGGAACCGACAGGAAAGCTTTCTTT; CDR3: CSGTDRKAFF
V: TRBV29-1; size: NA; D: TRBD1; J: TRBJ2-7; DNA: TGCAGCACCCGGGACAGCTACGAGCAGTACTTC; CDR3: CSTRDSYEQYF
V: TRBV7-7; size: NA; D: NA; J: TRBJ2-3; DNA: TGTGCTAGCAGCTTAGTCCCCATCAGTAGGCAGTATTTT; CDR3: CASSLVPISRQYF
V: TRBV1; size: NA; D: NA; J: TRBJ2-2; DNA: TGCACCAGCAGCCAAGATCGAGGCGGGAACACCGGGGAGCTGTTTTTT; CDR3: CTSSQDRGGNTGELFF
V: TRBV4-1; size: NA; D: NA; J: TRBJ2-2; DNA: TGCGCCAGCAGCCAAGCGATAACAACCGGGGAGCTGTTTTTT; CDR3: CASSQAITTGELFF
V: TRBV28; size: NA; D: NA; J: TRBJ1-1; DNA: TGTGCCAGCAGCCGGGAAGGGATGAACACTGAAGCTTTCTTT; CDR3: CASSREGMNTEAFF
V: TRBV13; size: NA; D: TRBD1; J: TRBJ1-2; DNA: TGTGCCAGCAGCTTAGGGACAGGGGGGTACGGCTACACCTTC; CDR3: CASSLGTGGYGYTF
V: TRBV10-3; size: NA; D: NA; J: TRBJ2-1; DNA: TGTGCCATCAGTGAGTCAATGGCAGGGGAGATCTACAATGAGCAGTTCTTC; CDR3: CAISESMAGEIYNEQFF
V: TRBV2; size: NA; D: NA; J: TRBJ2-5; DNA: TGTGCCAGCAGTCGGAGCGTACGAGAGACCCAGTACTTC; CDR3: CASSRSVRETQYF
V: TRBV5-1; size: NA; D: TRBD1; J: TRBJ2-7; DNA: TGCGCCAGCAGCTCCCCTCTGGACAGGGGTTTTTCCTACGAGCAGTACTTC; CDR3: CASSSPLDRGFSYEQYF
V: TRBV11-2; size: NA; D: NA; J: TRBJ2-3; DNA: TGTGCCAGCACCTCAGGCGGCAGCACAGATACGCAGTATTTT; CDR3: CASTSGGSTDTQYF
V: TRBV18; size: NA; D: NA; J: TRBJ2-2; DNA: TGTGCCAGCTCTCCGACTCCGAACACCGGGGAGCTGTTTTTT; CDR3: CASSPTPNTGELFF
V: TRBV4-1; size: NA; D: NA; J: TRBJ1-2; DNA: TGCGCCAGCAGCCAAGAACTCGCCTATGGCTACACCTTC; CDR3: CASSQELAYGYTF
V: TRBV7-2; size: NA; D: NA; J: TRBJ1-2; DNA: TGTGCCAGCAGCCAGCCAGGGCAGAACTATGGCTACACCTTC; CDR3: CASSQPGQNYGYTF
V: TRBV25-1; size: NA; D: NA; J: TRBJ2-1; DNA: TGTGCCAGCAGTTCCCCAGGGAGGCTATACAATGAGCAGTTCTTC; CDR3: CASSSPGRLYNEQFF
V: TRBV4-1; size: few; D: TRBD1; J: TRBJ1-3; DNA: TGCGCCAGCAGCCATCCAGGGGGCGCGGGGAACACCATATATTTT; CDR3: CASSHPGGAGNTIYF
V: TRBV13; size: NA; D: NA; J: TRBJ2-5; DNA: TGTGCCAGCAGCTTCCGGACAGAAGAGACCCAGTACTTC; CDR3: CASSFRTEETQYF
V: TRBV19; size: once; D: NA; J: TRBJ1-5; DNA: TGTGCCAGTAGTATAGTTGGATATAGCAATCAGCCCCAGCATTTT; CDR3: CASSIVGYSNQPQHF
V: TRBV9; size: once; D: NA; J: TRBJ2-1; DNA: TGTGCCAGCAGCGTAGGGGGGGGCATAAATGAGCAGTTCTTC; CDR3: CASSVGGGINEQFF
V: TRBV19; size: NA; D: NA; J: TRBJ2-7; DNA: TGTGCCAGTAGTATCACGGTGGGATACGAGCAGTACTTC; CDR3: CASSITVGYEQYF
V: TRBV28; size: NA; D: NA; J: TRBJ2-3; DNA: TGTGCCAGCAGTCCCGGGACACGGACTAGCACAGATACGCAGTATTTT; CDR3: CASSPGTRTSTDTQYF
V: TRBV4-1; size: NA; D: NA; J: TRBJ2-5; DNA: TGCGCAAGCAGGGGAGGAGAGACCCAGTACTTC; CDR3: CASRGGETQYF
V: TRBV7-9; size: NA; D: NA; J: TRBJ2-2; DNA: TGTGCCAGCACCTACCGGACCGGGGAGCTGTTTTTT; CDR3: CASTYRTGELFF
V: TRBV28; size: NA; D: TRBD1; J: TRBJ2-5; DNA: TGTGCCAGCAGCAAGAATCAGGGGGCAGAGACCCAGTACTTC; CDR3: CASSKNQGAETQYF
V: TRBV9; size: NA; D: NA; J: TRBJ2-7; DNA: TGTGCCAGCAGCGGGAAACAGGGCTCGTTGAACGAGCAGTACTTC; CDR3: CASSGKQGSLNEQYF
V: TRBV4-1; size: NA; D: NA; J: TRBJ2-5; DNA: TGCGCCAGCAGCCTCGCCAGGACAGTACAAGAGACCCAGTACTTC; CDR3: CASSLARTVQETQYF
V: TRBV7-2; size: NA; D: TRBD2; J: TRBJ2-2; DNA: TGTGCCAGCAGCTTATTCTCTAGCGGGGGCACCGGGGAGCTGTTTTTT; CDR3: CASSLFSSGGTGELFF
V: TRBV4-1; size: NA; D: NA; J: TRBJ2-7; DNA: TGCGCCAGCAGCCAAGATTTCGTGGAGGGGCGAAGCTCCTACGAGCAGTACTTC; CDR3: CASSQDFVEGRSSYEQYF
V: TRBV9; size: few; D: NA; J: TRBJ1-2; DNA: TGTGCCAGCAGCCCACAGGGTATAGGCTATGGCTACACCTTC; CDR3: CASSPQGIGYGYTF
V: TRBV28; size: NA; D: NA; J: TRBJ2-7; DNA: TGTGCCAGCAGCCCCTCTGCCCGACGGCTTTCGGAGCAGTACTTC; CDR3: CASSPSARRLSEQYF
V: TRBV7-9; size: few; D: NA; J: TRBJ1-2; DNA: TGTGCCAGCAGCTCCCAATCCGGGACATCCTATGGCTACACCTTC; CDR3: CASSSQSGTSYGYTF
V: TRBV4-1; size: NA; D: NA; J: TRBJ1-1; DNA: TGCGCCAGCAGCCAAGACACTGAAGCTTTCTTT; CDR3: CASSQDTEAFF